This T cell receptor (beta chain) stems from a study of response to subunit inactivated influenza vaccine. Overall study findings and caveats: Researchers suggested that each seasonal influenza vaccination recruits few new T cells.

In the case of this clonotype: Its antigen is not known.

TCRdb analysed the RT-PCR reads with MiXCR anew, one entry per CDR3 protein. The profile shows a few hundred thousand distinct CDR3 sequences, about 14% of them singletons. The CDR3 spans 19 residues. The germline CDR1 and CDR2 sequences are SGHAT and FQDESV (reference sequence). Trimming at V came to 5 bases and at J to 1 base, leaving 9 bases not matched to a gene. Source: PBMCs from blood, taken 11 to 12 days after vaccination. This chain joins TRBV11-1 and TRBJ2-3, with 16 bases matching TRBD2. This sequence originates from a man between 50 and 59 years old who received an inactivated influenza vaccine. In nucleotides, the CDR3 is TGTGCCAGCAGCGTGCCGGGACTAGCGGGAGGGCCTGGCACAGATACGCAGTATTTT. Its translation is CASSVPGLAGGPGTDTQYF. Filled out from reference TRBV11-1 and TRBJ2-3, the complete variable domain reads EAEVAQSPRYKITEKSQAVAFWCDPISGHATLYWYRQILGQGPELLVQFQDESVVDDSQLPKDRFSAERLKGVDSTLKIQPAELGDSAMYLCASSVPGLAGGPGTDTQYFGPGTRLTVL.